The present entry profiles one T cell receptor beta chain with its context. TCRdb used MiXCR to reprocess the 5' RACE reads, holding one entry per CDR3 protein. Of 400,000 to 650,000 distinct CDR3 sequences detected, 20% to 25% appear once; the ten largest clones hold 0.75% to 0.95%. This CDR3 has 13 residues. This entry belongs to a study of identical twins. The sample also formed part of further work on T cells expressing NK-cell markers. That paper states: One of the eight sequenced donors was seronegative, whereas the other seven were HCMV-seropositive.

The specimen sequenced was CD4+ T cells sorted from blood. The chain is built from TRBV21-1 and TRBJ1-5; the table's D call, TRBD1, was not checked against the DNA. TRBV21-1 is tagged as a pseudogene. This receptor was obtained from a woman in her late teens or twenties in good health. The CDR3 nucleotides are TGTGCCAGCAGCAGGGCGGGTTGGCAGCCCCAGCATTTT. Amino acid sequence: CASSRAGWQPQHF.